Below, 23 T cell receptor beta chains from the same sample are listed, as sequenced in a study of response to subunit inactivated influenza vaccine listed by TCRdb under 2018. Library creation used RT-PCR. The sequencer listed for this sample is Illumina HiSeq 2500. TCRdb handled the public reads itself, with Q25 trimming in fastp and clone calling in MiXCR, and kept productive beta chains. Rows are unified per CDR3 protein, each entry keeping the most common DNA and genes. In all, the sample holds more than 700,000 distinct CDR3 sequences, and 21% of those were seen once. The top ten clonotypes cover 10% of the sample. Source: PBMCs from blood, taken roughly 5 days after vaccination. The origin of the receptors is a man over 45 who received an inactivated influenza vaccine. Donor details come from another sample of the same person, matched by shared clones.

The rearrangement uses TRBV5-5 and TRBJ1-5; D call uncertain. The length of the CDR3 is 13 residues. Deletions cut 2 bases from V and 0 bases from J, with 3 bases between. CDR1 and CDR2 (germline): SGHKS, YYEKEE (reference sequence). Written as DNA, the CDR3 is TGTGCCAGCAGCTTCCATAGCAATCAGCCCCAGCATTTT. Its translation is CASSFHSNQPQHF.

The chain carries TRBV7-2 and TRBJ2-3; tentatively, D is TRBD2 (5 bases). With 3 bases removed from V and 4 bases from J, the gap between germline ends came to 14 bases. Germline V gene data show CDR1 as SGHTA and CDR2 as FQGNSA. CDR3 size: 15 residues. CDR3 region: CASSFQLAGPDTQYF. The CDR3, as DNA: TGTGCCAGCAGCTTTCAACTTGCGGGCCCAGATACGCAGTATTTT.

This chain connects TRBV10-3 to TRBJ2-2; 9 nucleotides align to TRBD1. The CDR3 has 13 residues. With V trimmed by 7 bases and J by 6 bases, 3 bases remained unmatched. From germline, CDR1 is ENHRY and CDR2 SYGVKD. CDR3 in DNA: TGTGCCATCAAGGGACAGGGACCCGGGGAGCTGTTTTTT. The encoded protein is CAIKGQGPGELFF.

V gene TRBV12-3 or TRBV12-4 combines with J gene TRBJ1-5; 7 nucleotides match TRBD1. J gave up 6 bases and V 3 bases, and 5 bases lay outside the gene matches. The CDR3 has 14 residues. CDR3 sequence (DNA): TGTGCCAGCAGTTTCGAGGGGGCGAGTCAGCCCCAGCATTTT. Translating gives CASSFEGASQPQHF.

The chain recombines TRBV20-1 with TRBJ2-7; D may match TRBD1 or TRBD2 (6 bases each). Germline loops: CDR1 DFQATT, CDR2 SNEGSKA (reference sequence). The CDR3 length is 12 residues. The germline V and J ends were trimmed by 6 bases and 4 bases, with 13 bases remaining between them. This CDR3 reads CSALRGEYEQYF. The CDR3 nucleotides read TGCAGTGCCCTGAGGGGGGAGTACGAGCAGTACTTC.

DNA for the CDR3: TGCAGCGTCCGCCGGGGCGTCGGTGAGCAGTTCTTC. This sequence encodes CSVRRGVGEQFF. This chain connects TRBV29-1 to TRBJ2-1, with D perhaps assigned TRBD1 or TRBD2 (5 bases each). Trimming shortened V by 6 bases and J by 9 bases, and 15 bases separated the two germline ends. The V gene's germline CDR1 is SQVTM and CDR2 ANQGSEA. CDR3 length: 12 amino acids.

V is TRBV4-2 and J is TRBJ2-1; D gene unclear. The CDR3 sequence is 14 residues long. The germline V and J ends were trimmed by 1 base and 5 bases, with 9 bases remaining between them. Germline loops: CDR1 LGHNA, CDR2 YNFKEQ. The CDR3 coding sequence is TGTGCCAGCAGCCAAGCTCAGGAAAACAATGAGCAGTTCTTC. Translating gives CASSQAQENNEQFF.

This clonotype was detected only a few times. The chain links TRBV6-2 or TRBV6-3 to TRBJ1-5; D uncertain. V lost 0 bases and J 6 bases, leaving 3 bases between the germline ends. Germline CDR1 MNHEY, CDR2 SVGEGT. The CDR3 loop spans 12 amino acids. For the CDR3, the DNA is TGTGCCAGCAGTTACTCAGGTCAGCCCCAGCATTTT. Its protein is CASSYSGQPQHF.

The sample holds a few counts of this clonotype. The CDR3 DNA follows: TGCAGTGCTAGAGCAGCGGGGGGGAGGAATTCACCCCTCCACTTT. Translation gives CSARAAGGRNSPLHF. The gene calls are TRBV20-1 and TRBJ1-6, with D perhaps matching TRBD1 (5 bases). CDR1 and CDR2 from the germline V gene are DFQATT and SNEGSKA (reference sequence). V lost 1 base to trimming and J lost 7 bases, with 14 bases between them. The CDR3 spans 15 residues.

The table lists this clonotype with a few counts. V usage is TRBV5-1 and J usage is TRBJ2-3, with 7 nucleotides matching TRBD1. Germline lookup yields CDR1 SGHRS and CDR2 YFSETQ. The CDR3 is 15 residues long. V lost 4 bases, J lost 2 bases, and 7 bases stayed unmatched. The CDR3 DNA reads as TGCGCCAGCAGCCCGGGACAGTTTTCCACAGATACGCAGTATTTT. It encodes CASSPGQFSTDTQYF. Full variable domain (rest looked up from reference TRBV5-1 and TRBJ2-3): KAGVTQTPRYLIKTRGQQVTLSCSPISGHRSVSWYQQTPGQGLQFLFEYFSETQRNKGNFPGRFSGRQFSNSRSEMNVSTLELGDSALYLCASSPGQFSTDTQYFGPGTRLTVL.

The chain uses TRBV12-3 or TRBV12-4 and TRBJ1-2; tentatively, D is TRBD1 (6 bases). The V gene lost 4 bases and the J gene lost 4 bases, with 10 bases spanning the gap. The CDR3 loop spans 13 amino acids. DNA of the CDR3: TGTGCCAGCAGTTCGGGACACCTCTATGGCTACACCTTC. This codes for CASSSGHLYGYTF.

CDR3 sequence reads: CASSSGTGRNYGYTF. Here the CDR3 DNA reads TGCGCCAGCAGCTCCGGGACCGGCCGAAACTATGGCTACACCTTC. The V gene is TRBV5-1, the J gene TRBJ1-2; D is perhaps TRBD1 (5 bases). The CDR3 is 15 residues long. Looked up from germline, CDR1 is SGHRS and CDR2 is YFSETQ. V lost 3 bases to trimming and J lost 2 bases, with 14 bases between them.

This clonotype was detected only a few times. The genes are TRBV5-5 and TRBJ2-7, with 7 bases matching TRBD1. The CDR3 has 13 amino acids. Per germline, CDR1 SGHKS and CDR2 YYEKEE (reference sequence). V shed 1 base, J shed 6 bases, and the junction held 4 bases outside the gene matches. The CDR3, as DNA: TGTGCCAGCAGCTTGACAGGGGACATCGAGCAGTACTTC. This encodes CASSLTGDIEQYF.

This clonotype has a handful of counts. V usage is TRBV7-9 and J usage is TRBJ2-7; 10 positions agree with TRBD1. The CDR3 length is 11 residues. V dropped 8 bases and J dropped 6; count of bases not matched to a gene: 1. Germline values: CDR1 SEHNR, CDR2 FQNEAQ (reference sequence). CDR3: CASGTGAEQYF. The DNA for the CDR3 is TGTGCCAGCGGGACAGGGGCCGAGCAGTACTTC.

The chain carries TRBV3-1 and TRBJ2-2; no clear D gene. Trimming stripped 6 bases from V and 1 base from J, with 9 bases between. Germline V gene sequence: CDR1 LGHDT, CDR2 YNNKEL (reference sequence). This CDR3 contains 14 residues. The chain's CDR3 is CASSADGNTGELFF. The CDR3 coding sequence is TGTGCCAGCAGTGCCGACGGGAACACCGGGGAGCTGTTTTTT. Using reference TRBV3-1 and TRBJ2-2 for the parts outside the CDR3, the full variable domain is DTAVSQTPKYLVTQMGNDKSIKCEQNLGHDTMYWYKQDSKKFLKIMFSYNNKELIINETVPNRFSPKSPDKAHLNLHINSLELGDSAVYFCASSADGNTGELFFGEGSRLTVL.

The rearrangement links TRBV5-6 to TRBJ1-2, with D uncertain. Trimming took off 0 bases at V and 7 bases at J, with 4 bases between the two ends. Germline CDR1 reads SGHDT; CDR2 reads YYEEEE. The CDR3 loop spans 11 amino acids. The CDR3 DNA reads TGTGCCAGCAGCTTGGAAAGTGGCTACACCTTC. Translating gives CASSLESGYTF.

This clonotype was seen more than once but under ten times. The chain joins TRBV7-8 to TRBJ1-1; 7 bases match TRBD1. Trimming cost V 5 bases and J 4 bases; bases outside gene matches: 13. Germline assignment: CDR1 SGHVS and CDR2 FQNEAQ. This CDR3 has 16 amino acids. The CDR3 DNA reads TGTGCCAGCAGCCTACGACCCGGGACAGACTTCACTGAAGCTTTCTTT. Its protein is CASSLRPGTDFTEAFF.

This clonotype was found a few times. This chain uses TRBV5-4 with TRBJ2-1, with 8 positions matching TRBD1. Germline assignment: CDR1 SGHNT and CDR2 YYREEE (reference sequence). The CDR3 extends over 14 amino acids. After removal of 5 bases from V and 7 bases from J, the junction contained 8 bases not matched to a gene. The CDR3 DNA reads TGTGCCAGCAGGGGACAGGACGGGGGAAATGAGCAGTTCTTC. Translating it yields CASRGQDGGNEQFF.

This clonotype was seen more than once but under ten times. V and J are TRBV12-3 or TRBV12-4 and TRBJ2-1, with 8 bases lining up with TRBD2. V lost 5 bases to trimming and J lost 2 bases; unmatched junction nucleotides: 8. The CDR3 is made up of 16 amino acids. The CDR3 loop is CASSELSGSPYNEQFF. Here the CDR3 DNA reads TGTGCCAGCAGTGAACTAAGCGGGAGTCCCTACAATGAGCAGTTCTTC.

In its sample, this clonotype was seen a few times. This chain connects TRBV4-2 to TRBJ2-7; 9 nucleotides match TRBD2. V lost 1 base to trimming and J lost 4 bases; unmatched junction nucleotides: 11. There are 17 residues in the CDR3. Germline V CDR1 and CDR2: LGHNA, YNFKEQ. CDR3 residues: CASSQVAGGPLVYEQYF. Written as DNA, the CDR3 is TGTGCCAGCAGCCAAGTTGCGGGAGGGCCTCTGGTGTACGAGCAGTACTTC.

This clonotype came up a few times. V and J are TRBV12-3 or TRBV12-4 and TRBJ2-7, with a weak D call TRBD2 (6 bases). V was cut by 2 bases and J by 4 bases, with 15 bases left in between. The length of the CDR3 is 15 residues. The CDR3 sequence: CASSLLGGPRYEQYF. CDR3 nucleotides: TGTGCCAGCAGTTTATTGGGGGGACCCCGATACGAGCAGTACTTC.

The chain uses TRBV11-2 and TRBJ2-2; no reliable D call. This CDR3 has 13 residues. Trimming shortened V by 3 bases and J by 7 bases, and 9 bases separated the two germline ends. CDR1 and CDR2 from the germline V gene are SGHAT and FQNNGV. CDR3 sequence (DNA): TGTGCCAGCAGCTTTGGGGATGTCGGGGAGCTGTTTTTT. Translation: CASSFGDVGELFF.

This clonotype has just a few counts. V and J are TRBV20-1 and TRBJ1-5, with TRBD1 matching 7 bases. This CDR3 region has 14 residues. Germline V CDR1 and CDR2: DFQATT, SNEGSKA (reference sequence). J lost 6 bases, V lost 6 bases, and 11 bases had no gene match. The CDR3 protein is CSASRDRKVQPQHF. In nucleotides, the CDR3 is TGCAGTGCCAGCCGGGACAGAAAGGTTCAGCCCCAGCATTTT.